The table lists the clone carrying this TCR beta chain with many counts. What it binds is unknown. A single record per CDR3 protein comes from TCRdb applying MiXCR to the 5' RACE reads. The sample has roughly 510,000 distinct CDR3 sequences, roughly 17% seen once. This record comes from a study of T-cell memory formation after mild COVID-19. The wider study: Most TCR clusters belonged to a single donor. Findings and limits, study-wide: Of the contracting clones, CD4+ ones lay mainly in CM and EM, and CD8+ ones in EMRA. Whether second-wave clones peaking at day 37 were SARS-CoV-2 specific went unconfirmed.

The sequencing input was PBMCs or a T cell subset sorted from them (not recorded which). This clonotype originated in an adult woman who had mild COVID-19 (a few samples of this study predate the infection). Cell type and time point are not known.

CDR3 residues: CASSNSGQGVGEAFF. CDR3 sequence (DNA): TGTGCCAGCAGCAACTCGGGACAGGGGGTTGGTGAAGCTTTCTTT. The gene calls are TRBV3-1 and TRBJ1-1, with 11 bases identical to TRBD1. V lost 5 bases to trimming and J lost 7 bases; unmatched junction nucleotides: 9. The CDR3 has 15 amino acids. CDR1 and CDR2 from the germline V gene are LGHDT and YNNKEL (reference sequence).